Listed below are T cell receptor beta chains from one sample, sequenced in a study of T cells in localized non-small cell lung cancer. Some clones are missing from TCRdb's copy, which holds only in-frame ones; the method was immunoSEQ multiplex PCR. The sample has tens of thousands of clones; roughly 86% are singletons. Sequences were derived from peripheral blood, sampled before any cancer treatment. The receptors were sampled from a female donor over 55 with stage I lung adenocarcinoma. CDR3s include the opening cysteine and the closing phenylalanine or tryptophan. Not every row has a clone size; where given, it reads once, few, many or a size class.

TRBV7-9,NA,14,CASSTTTGPDEQFF
TRBV7-9,once,15,CASSLSGPGRYGYTF
TRBV6-1,NA,16,CASSEAGLSSYNEQFF
TRBV6-4,NA,13,CASAINRDSEAFF
TRBV2,NA,11,CASTLGGGYTF
TRBV30,NA,14,CAWAQGGSGNTIYF
TRBV2,NA,14,CASSALAGAGELFF
TRBV2,few,11,CASSDSRPFIF
TRBV6-6,NA,14,CATAGPGPYNEQFF
TRBV18,NA,11,CASSPSGDQYF
TRBV5-4,NA,15,CASSLAGRGAGEQYF
TRBV11-2,once,16,CASSLRRGGTNEKLFF
TRBV2,NA,13,CASIRAGANVLTF
TRBV18,NA,16,CASSPVLAGANYEQYF
TRBV6-4,few,13,CASSGSWGSPLHF
TRBV18,NA,12,CASSSVEGAAFF
TRBV11-3,NA,16,CASSSRTSGGAGEQFF
TRBV9,few,12,CASSVRQGGYTF
TRBV4-2,NA,15,CASSQSGATTGELFF
TRBV9,once,15,CASSVVAPGGTEAFF
TRBV6-6,once,16,CASSNVSPPLANEQFF
TRBV5-1,NA,20,CASSLVAVSSSGPSTDTQYF
TRBV5-1,once,15,CASSSIAGAVNEQFF
TRBV6-5,NA,15,CASKEGQGAGQPQHF
TRBV18,NA,12,CASSGDELRYTF
TRBV10-3,NA,15,CAISEGTGGIGEQYF
TRBV7-8,NA,13,CASSITRGYEQYF
TRBV15,NA,18,CATSRGQSSGRAGETQYF
TRBV19,few,15,CASSQFSGSGNIQYF
TRBV7-9,NA,15,CASSFKTGEREKLFF
TRBV6-4,NA,16,CASSDEGRSSYNEQFF
TRBV5-4,NA,15,CASSLQGLDTGELFF
TRBV6-1,once,11,CASSPYDEQYF
TRBV5-1,many,14,CASSLEPSPREQFF
TRBV4-1,NA,14,CASSPRSGSYEQYF
TRBV19,NA,14,CASVLRGPGTEAFF
TRBV18,NA,14,CASSLGRGGETQYF
TRBV6-6,NA,16,CASSGRGGGPQETQYF
TRBV5-1,NA,13,CASSTGGDYGYTF
TRBV6-5,NA,14,CASTRGAVNTEAFF
TRBV23-1,once,12,CASSRTHYEQYF
TRBV5-1,NA,17,CASSLYPDRATGNTIYF
TRBV23-1,once,16,CASSQSRDTPGTEQYF
TRBV15,NA,14,CATSRDLANTEAFF
TRBV2,NA,12,CASSATSARQFF
TRBV2,NA,13,CAGRTGETGELFF
TRBV15,NA,16,CATSRRRVQGSYEQYF
TRBV19,NA,16,CASSRLGSRMNTEAFF
TRBV5-4,NA,15,CASSVGQSSTDTQYF
TRBV6-6,NA,14,CASADQGRNYGYTF
TRBV19,NA,13,CASKQGTREKLFF
TRBV6-5,NA,15,CASSTPGQTGWEQYF